The 27 T cell receptor beta chains presented below share a single source sample, sequenced in a study of T cells after yellow fever vaccination. In TCRdb, the 5' RACE reads were re-called with MiXCR into one record per CDR3 protein. The repertoire includes under 95,000 distinct CDR3 sequences, around 7.8% of them detected once, and more than 25% sits in the top ten. The material was CD8+ T cells sorted from PBMCs, obtained about 10 days after the first yellow fever vaccination. The source is a man aged 18 to 30 who received the YFV17D yellow fever vaccine.

This clonotype was observed a few times. The V gene is TRBV7-2, the J gene TRBJ2-7; D not certain. The CDR3 is 14 amino acids. Trimming removed 10 bases at V and 3 bases at J, with 19 bases between. CDR1 and CDR2 from the germline V gene are SGHTA and FQGNSA. The CDR3 nucleotides are TGTGCCACCAGTTCAACCCCCAGTTTCTACGAGCAGTACTTC. This encodes CATSSTPSFYEQYF.

This clonotype was counted ten times or more. The chain couples TRBV29-1 to TRBJ2-5; a weak D match, TRBD1 (5 bases). Germline V lookup: CDR1 SQVTM, CDR2 ANQGSEA. The V gene lost 3 bases and the J gene lost 1 base, with 12 bases spanning the gap. This CDR3 is 14 amino acids long. The CDR3 protein is CSVEPLDSQETQYF. CDR3 in DNA: TGCAGCGTTGAGCCTTTAGACAGCCAAGAGACCCAGTACTTC.

This rearrangement joins TRBV20-1 to TRBJ1-2, with TRBD1 matching over 9 bases. This CDR3 comprises 13 residues. The germline gives CDR1 DFQATT, CDR2 SNEGSKA (reference sequence). The trim removed 5 bases at V and 7 bases at J, leaving 8 bases unmatched. The CDR3 DNA reads as TGCAGTGCTTATATTGGACAGGGGTCTGGCTACACCTTC. Its protein product is CSAYIGQGSGYTF.

This clonotype was counted ten times or more. The chain combines TRBV5-5 with TRBJ1-1, with D perhaps matching TRBD1 (5 bases). Germline-derived CDR1 and CDR2 are SGHKS and YYEKEE (reference sequence). The CDR3 loop spans 16 amino acids. Trimming removed 4 bases at V and 0 bases at J, with 16 bases between. CDR3 sequence (DNA): TGTGCCAGCAGCCTTCGACAGACCTCTATGAACACTGAAGCTTTCTTT. Translation gives CASSLRQTSMNTEAFF.

This clonotype has a count of ten or more. The chain recombines TRBV7-6 with TRBJ1-1, with a tentative D call TRBD1 (5 bases). Looked up from germline, CDR1 is SGHVS and CDR2 is FNYEAQ. Trimming cost V 3 bases and J 0 bases, with 8 bases left between them. CDR3 length equals 14 residues. The CDR3 DNA sequence: TGTGCCAGCAGCTTGGGGACGGTGAACACTGAAGCTTTCTTT. Residues: CASSLGTVNTEAFF.

In its sample, this clonotype was seen many times. The chain carries TRBV7-9 and TRBJ2-1; 7 bases are shared with TRBD1. CDR1 and CDR2 (germline): SEHNR, FQNEAQ (reference sequence). The V gene end was trimmed by 1 base and the J gene end by 1 base; junction bases not matched to a gene: 1. This CDR3 is 15 amino acids long. CDR3: CASSLVGQSYNEQFF. For the CDR3, the DNA is TGTGCCAGCAGCTTAGTGGGACAGTCCTACAATGAGCAGTTCTTC.

This clonotype has only a few counts. This chain links TRBV5-1 with TRBJ2-7; TRBD2 matches 9 bases. Germline V gene data show CDR1 as SGHRS and CDR2 as YFSETQ. The V and J ends lost 8 bases and 4 bases, in that order; junction bases with no gene match: 10. There are 14 residues in the CDR3. CDR3 amino acids: CARSTAGGIYEQYF. The CDR3, as DNA: TGCGCCAGGAGCACAGCGGGGGGAATATACGAGCAGTACTTC.

The rearrangement links TRBV4-2 to TRBJ2-7; tentative D call: TRBD1 (6 bases). Per the germline V gene, CDR1 is LGHNA and CDR2 is YNFKEQ. This CDR3 spans 15 amino acids. The V gene lost 4 bases and the J gene lost 4 bases, with 17 bases spanning the gap. CDR3 in DNA: TGTGCCAGCAGCCCTAATCTACTGGACAGTTACGAGCAGTACGTC. Its protein is CASSPNLLDSYEQYV.

There are many counts of this clonotype. The chain carries TRBV5-1 and TRBJ1-2; D gene uncertain. The CDR3 has 13 residues. In germline, CDR1 is SGHRS, CDR2 YFSETQ. The V end was cut by 3 bases, the J end by 7 bases, with 13 bases between. Here the CDR3 reads CASSSGLDVGYTF. CDR3 nucleotides: TGCGCCAGCAGCTCCGGGTTGGATGTTGGCTACACCTTC.

As concerns this clonotype: This may be a read error: a much more frequent sequence differs by one nucleotide. V is TRBV6-1 and J is TRBJ2-5; D unresolved. CDR3 length: 12 residues. CDR1 and CDR2 (germline): MNHNS, SASEGT. CDR3 protein: CASIELVETQYF. As DNA, the CDR3 is TGTGCCAGCATTGAACTGGTAGAGACCCAGTACTTC.

V gene TRBV18 combines with J gene TRBJ2-7; D remains unclear. The V gene's germline CDR1 is KGHSH and CDR2 LQKENI. V lost 3 bases, J lost 5 bases, and 8 bases lay in between. The CDR3 runs to 12 residues. CDR3 DNA sequence: TGTGCCAGCTCACCCGCTTTCCACGAGCAGTACTTC. Translated: CASSPAFHEQYF.

This clonotype was recorded many times. The chain combines TRBV12-3 or TRBV12-4 with TRBJ2-5; D gene ambiguous. This CDR3 is built from 16 residues. Trimming left V 3 bases short and J 4 bases short, with 18 bases between. CDR3 protein: CASSLPLASAGETQYF. The DNA of the CDR3 is TGTGCCAGCAGTTTGCCCCTCGCGTCAGCTGGAGAGACCCAGTACTTC.

The V and J genes are TRBV19 and TRBJ2-5, with TRBD1 identical over 10 bases. This CDR3 region has 15 residues. Germline CDR1 is LNHDA and CDR2 is SQIVND (reference sequence). Unmatched junction bases numbered 4, after V lost 3 bases and J lost 3 bases. CDR3: CASSMTGGGKETQYF. CDR3 in DNA: TGTGCCAGTAGTATGACAGGGGGCGGAAAAGAGACCCAGTACTTC.

This clonotype has a handful of counts. The genes are TRBV7-9 and TRBJ2-3; a weak D match, TRBD2 (6 bases). The CDR3 runs to 14 residues. Deletions cut 7 bases from V and 4 bases from J, with 15 bases between. Per germline, CDR1 SEHNR and CDR2 FQNEAQ (reference sequence). The CDR3 DNA is TGTGCCAGCACCTTGGGCAGGGAGGCAGATACGCAGTATTTT. Amino acid sequence: CASTLGREADTQYF.

There are many counts of this clonotype. The gene calls are TRBV5-1 and TRBJ2-1, with D tentatively TRBD2 (5 bases). The length of the CDR3 is 14 residues. Trimming removed 6 bases from V and 8 bases from J, with 18 bases in between. CDR1 and CDR2 from the germline V gene are SGHRS and YFSETQ. For the CDR3, the DNA is TGCGCCAGCAACTCCGGGATCCGACCCGATGAGCAGTTCTTC. This translates into CASNSGIRPDEQFF.

This clonotype was picked up many times. The rearrangement uses TRBV7-6 and TRBJ2-1; 9 bases match TRBD2. Germline CDR1 is SGHVS and CDR2 is FNYEAQ. The CDR3 contains 15 residues. Unmatched junction bases numbered 8, after V lost 3 bases and J lost 8 bases. The CDR3 spells CASSFTLAGRDEQFF. The CDR3, as DNA: TGTGCCAGCAGCTTCACGCTAGCGGGGAGGGATGAGCAGTTCTTC.

The sample holds many counts of this clonotype. The chain employs TRBV6-6 and TRBJ2-2, with TRBD1 matching over 7 bases. J gave up 7 bases and V 6 bases, and 2 bases lay outside the gene matches. CDR1 is MNHNY and CDR2 is SVGAGI in the germline V gene (reference sequence). CDR3 length: 12 amino acids. The CDR3 DNA reads TGTGCCAGCAGGCCAGGGGGCGGGGAGCTGTTTTTT. Amino acids: CASRPGGGELFF.

On this clonotype itself: A much more abundant neighbour one base away suggests this may be a read error. This chain uses TRBV15 with TRBJ1-2; TRBD1 matches 8 bases. Germline CDR1 and CDR2: LNHNV and YYDKDF (reference sequence). The CDR3 runs 16 residues. V trimming: 0 bases; J trimming: 4 bases; junction bases outside the gene matches: 7. In DNA, the CDR3 is TGTGCCACCAGCAGAGATCCCCAGGGGGCTTTCTATGGCTACACCTTC. The encoded protein is CATSRDPQGAFYGYTF.

This clonotype occurred many times. CDR3 nucleotides: TGTGCCAGCAGTGAAGGGCAGGGGCCCTTGGACACTGAAGCTTTCTTT. Its translation: CASSEGQGPLDTEAFF. The chain carries TRBV2 and TRBJ1-1; D perhaps matches TRBD1 (6 bases). The CDR3 has 16 amino acids. The V gene lost 1 base and the J gene lost 3 bases, with 15 bases spanning the gap. CDR1 SNHLY and CDR2 FYNNEI come from the germline V gene.

This clonotype was counted many times. The rearrangement uses TRBV20-1 and TRBJ2-2; 10 bases align to TRBD1. CDR1 DFQATT and CDR2 SNEGSKA come from the germline V gene (reference sequence). V shed 0 bases and J 3 bases; nucleotides not matched to a gene: 4. The CDR3 is 16 amino acids. CDR3 DNA sequence: TGCAGTGCTAGAGATGGGGACAGGGGCGACACCGGGGAGCTGTTTTTT. The encoded protein is CSARDGDRGDTGELFF.

The genes are TRBV12-3 or TRBV12-4 and TRBJ1-1; D is ambiguous. The V end lost 5 bases, the J end lost 1 base, and 2 bases lay between the germline ends. This CDR3 spans 11 amino acids. CDR3 sequence reads: CASSTNTEAFF. CDR3 bases: TGTGCCAGCAGTACGAACACTGAAGCTTTCTTT.

V gene TRBV20-1 combines with J gene TRBJ1-4, with 8 bases aligning to TRBD1. The CDR3 sequence is 16 residues long. Germline loops: CDR1 DFQATT, CDR2 SNEGSKA (reference sequence). The junction had 13 bases not matched to a gene; V was cut back by 6 bases and J by 4 bases. CDR3 region: CSARTGNYQINEKLFF. CDR3 coding DNA: TGCAGTGCGCGGACAGGGAATTATCAAATTAATGAAAAACTGTTTTTT.

This chain connects TRBV7-2 to TRBJ1-1; weak D call: TRBD1 (6 bases). Trimming took off 4 bases at V and 2 bases at J, with 17 bases between the two ends. Germline V gene data show CDR1 as SGHTA and CDR2 as FQGNSA. The length of the CDR3 is 16 residues. CDR3 protein: CASSYPVRGGNTEAFF. CDR3 DNA: TGTGCCAGCAGCTACCCCGTTAGGGGGGGAAACACTGAAGCTTTCTTT.

This clonotype appeared a few times. This sequence joins TRBV6-2 or TRBV6-3 and TRBJ1-3, with TRBD1 as a possible D gene (5 bases). This CDR3 has 17 amino acids. Germline V lookup: CDR1 MNHEY, CDR2 SVGEGT. V lost 2 bases, J lost 2 bases, and 16 bases lay in between. This CDR3 is CASSYPRDGMTGNTIYF. The DNA for the CDR3 is TGTGCCAGCAGTTACCCACGGGACGGAATGACTGGAAACACCATATATTTT.

This clonotype has a handful of counts. The gene calls are TRBV6-2 or TRBV6-3 and TRBJ2-3; D may match TRBD1 or TRBD2 (6 bases each). CDR3 length: 14 amino acids. Germline CDR1 and CDR2: MNHEY and SVGEGT. The V end was cut by 5 bases, the J end by 4 bases, with 13 bases between. The CDR3 region is CASSPSGAPDTQYF. DNA for the CDR3: TGTGCCAGCAGTCCCTCGGGGGCCCCAGATACGCAGTATTTT.

This sequence joins TRBV29-1 and TRBJ1-4, with 10 bases matching TRBD1. J was trimmed by 6 bases and V by 5 bases; bases with no gene match: 6. The CDR3 is made up of 14 amino acids. The germline CDR1 and CDR2 sequences are SQVTM and ANQGSEA. The CDR3 sequence is CSVRMGTGDEKLFF. DNA for the CDR3: TGCAGCGTTAGAATGGGGACAGGGGATGAAAAACTGTTTTTT.

In this sample, this clonotype turned up many times. The genes are TRBV7-3 and TRBJ2-1, with D possibly being TRBD2 (7 bases). The CDR3 loop spans 20 amino acids. Trimming took off 5 bases at V and 1 base at J, with 27 bases between the two ends. Germline CDR1 is SGHTA and CDR2 is FQGTGA. The CDR3, as DNA: TGTGCCAGCAGCAACCCGGGACCATCGGGGAAGGGGGGGTCCTACAATGAGCAGTTCTTC. It is translated as CASSNPGPSGKGGSYNEQFF.